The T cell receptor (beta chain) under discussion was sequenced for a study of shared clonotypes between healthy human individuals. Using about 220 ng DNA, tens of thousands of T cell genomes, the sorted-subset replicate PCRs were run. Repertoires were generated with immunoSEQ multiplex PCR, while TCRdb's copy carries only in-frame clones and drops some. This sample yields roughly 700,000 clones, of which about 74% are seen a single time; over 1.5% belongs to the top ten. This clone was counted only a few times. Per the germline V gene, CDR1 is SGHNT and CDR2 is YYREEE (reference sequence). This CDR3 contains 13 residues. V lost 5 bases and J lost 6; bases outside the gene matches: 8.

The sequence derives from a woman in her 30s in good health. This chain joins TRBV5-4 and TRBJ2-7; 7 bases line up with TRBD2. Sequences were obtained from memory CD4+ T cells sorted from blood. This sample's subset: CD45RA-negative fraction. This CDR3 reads CASRSRGVPEQYF. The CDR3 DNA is TGTGCCAGCAGGTCCCGGGGGGTCCCCGAGCAGTACTTC.